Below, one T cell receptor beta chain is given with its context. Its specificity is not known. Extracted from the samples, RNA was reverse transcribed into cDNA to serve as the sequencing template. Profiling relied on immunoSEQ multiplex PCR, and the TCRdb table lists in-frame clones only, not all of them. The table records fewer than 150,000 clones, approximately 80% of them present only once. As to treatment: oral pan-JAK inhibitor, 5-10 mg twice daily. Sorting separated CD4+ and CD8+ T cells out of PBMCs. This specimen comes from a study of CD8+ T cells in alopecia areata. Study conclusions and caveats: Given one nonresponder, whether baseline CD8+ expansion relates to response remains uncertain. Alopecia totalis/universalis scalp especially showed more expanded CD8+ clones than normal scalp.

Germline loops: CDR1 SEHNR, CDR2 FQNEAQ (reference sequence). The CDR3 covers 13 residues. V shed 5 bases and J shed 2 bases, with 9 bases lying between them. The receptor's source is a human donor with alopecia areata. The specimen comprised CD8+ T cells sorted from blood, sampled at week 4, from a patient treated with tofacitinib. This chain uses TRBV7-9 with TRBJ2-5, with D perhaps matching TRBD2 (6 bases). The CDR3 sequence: CASSPRGQETQYF. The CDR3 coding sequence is TGTGCCAGCAGCCCCCGGGGGCAAGAGACCCAGTACTTC.